These 8 T cell receptor beta chains were all obtained from the same sample, sequenced in a study of T cell repertoires in cytomegalovirus infection. TCRdb analysed the reads with MiXCR anew, one entry per CDR3 protein. The data contain around 130,000 distinct CDR3 sequences, about 10% of them singletons. Sequenced sample: PBMCs. The source of these receptors is a human donor in good health (CMV status not recorded). Some clones in this sample may be carry-over from other donors' samples.

J is TRBJ2-1 and V is TRBV9, with 9 nucleotides matching TRBD2. In germline, CDR1 is SGDLS, CDR2 YYNGEE. The ends lost 3 bases at V and 7 bases at J; junction bases unmatched: 5. The CDR3 has 14 amino acids. In nucleotides, the CDR3 is TGTGCCAGCAGCGGGAGCGGGGGGCGAAATGAGCAGTTCTTC. Its translation is CASSGSGGRNEQFF.

This clonotype was counted at least ten times. V and J are TRBV7-2 and TRBJ1-4; D is unresolved. The germline V gene has CDR1 SGHTA and CDR2 FQGNSA. The CDR3 covers 16 residues. The V and J ends lost 5 bases and 0 bases respectively, with 13 bases between them. The CDR3 protein is CASSPWTAATNEKLFF. The CDR3 coding sequence is TGTGCCAGCAGCCCCTGGACCGCTGCAACTAATGAAAAACTGTTTTTT.

This clonotype has ten or more counts. This sequence joins TRBV11-1 and TRBJ2-7; D is possibly TRBD1 (5 bases). The CDR3 is 16 residues long. Germline values: CDR1 SGHAT, CDR2 FQDESV (reference sequence). V lost 1 base and J 3 bases, leaving 16 bases between the germline ends. The CDR3 region is CASSLGRGALIYEQYF. In DNA, the CDR3 is TGTGCCAGCAGCTTAGGAAGGGGCGCCCTAATCTACGAGCAGTACTTC.

This clonotype was recorded at least ten times. The chain has TRBV7-8 and TRBJ1-1; no clear D. V dropped 1 base and J dropped 6 bases, with 18 bases sitting between them. The CDR3 consists of 16 residues. The germline gives CDR1 SGHVS, CDR2 FQNEAQ. The CDR3 protein is CASSLVVNRLGAEAFF. The CDR3 DNA reads as TGTGCCAGCAGCTTAGTCGTGAACAGACTTGGCGCTGAAGCTTTCTTT.

This clonotype was found many times. The genes are TRBV28 and TRBJ1-6; TRBD1 is a possible D gene (6 bases). The germline V gene has CDR1 MDHEN and CDR2 SYDVKM. The CDR3 sequence is 18 residues long. V shed 3 bases and J shed 6 bases, with 21 bases lying between them. This CDR3 reads CASSLNRAGGGGNSPLHF. The CDR3 region has the DNA TGTGCCAGCAGTTTGAACAGGGCGGGCGGGGGGGGTAATTCACCCCTCCACTTT.

This clonotype was counted ten times or more. The chain joins TRBV7-8 to TRBJ2-6; D gene unclear. Trimming left V 0 bases short and J 2 bases short, with 5 bases between. The CDR3 contains 15 residues. Germline CDR1 and CDR2: SGHVS and FQNEAQ. The CDR3 nucleotides read TGTGCCAGCAGCTTAGCGCGGACTGGGGCCAACGTCCTGACTTTC. Its protein product is CASSLARTGANVLTF.

There are many counts of this clonotype. The chain uses TRBV2 and TRBJ1-1, with D perhaps matching TRBD1 (5 bases). Germline V CDR1 and CDR2: SNHLY, FYNNEI. The CDR3 contains 14 residues. The ends were cut back, 5 bases at V and 0 bases at J, with 10 bases in the middle. CDR3: CASSSDRLNTEAFF. In nucleotides, the CDR3 is TGTGCCAGCAGTTCCGACAGATTGAACACTGAAGCTTTCTTT.

The genes are TRBV20-1 and TRBJ1-6, with 10 bases fitting TRBD1. The germline V gene encodes CDR1 DFQATT and CDR2 SNEGSKA (reference sequence). The V gene end was trimmed by 1 base and the J gene end by 0 bases; junction bases not matched to a gene: 6. This CDR3 is 18 amino acids long. The CDR3 loop is CSARVWDRGSSYNSPLHF. In DNA, the CDR3 is TGCAGTGCTAGAGTCTGGGACAGGGGAAGCTCCTATAATTCACCCCTCCACTTT.